The T cell receptor (beta chain) under discussion was sequenced for a study of regulatory T cells in long-lasting Graves disease. General observations from the study: Less diverse TCR repertoires were seen in persistent Graves' patients than in newly diagnosed ones. Accuracy was perhaps lowered by the small sample size.

As for time point: newly diagnosed GD, antithyroid drugs for less than 3 months. Extracted RNA from PBMCs served as the source of the TCR library. Patients hailed from an endocrinology department in Xi'an, China. On this clonotype itself: Its specificity is unknown. Compared with germline, one end of the junction differs, possibly owing to a read error.

This CDR3 contains 17 residues. Germline lookup yields CDR1 LGHDT and CDR2 YNNKEL (reference sequence). Library construction for TCR beta used iRepertoire HTBI primers and Arm-PCR of CDR3 regions. One entry per CDR3 protein, called by TCRdb with MiXCR from the multiplex PCR reads. Of about 320,000 distinct CDR3 sequences in the sample, over 15% were seen once. J is TRBJ2-7 and V is TRBV3-1, with TRBD2 matching over 10 bases. The sequenced sample was peripheral blood mononuclear cells (PBMCs), obtained at new diagnosis, from a patient treated with antithyroid drugs. This clonotype originated in a female donor with Graves disease. This chain's CDR3 is CASGQDLLAGYSYEQYF. The CDR3 region has the DNA TGTGCCAGCGGCCAAGACCTACTAGCGGGGTACTCCTACGAGCAGTACTTC.